Below, one T cell receptor beta chain is given with its context. What this receptor recognizes is not known. It has no much larger one-base neighbor in the sample; base qualities were not kept. These data belong to a study of T cells in localized non-small cell lung cancer (dated by TCRdb to 2018 to 2020). Broadly, across the study: The study analyzed T cell repertoires of roughly 220 early-stage NSCLC patients, comparing tumors and uninvolved tumor-adjacent lungs. The mean age of the NSCLC patients was roughly 70 years, with 120 to 150 men and 85 to 110 women. The cohort consisted of about 240 treatment-naive NSCLC patients whose localized lung tumors had been resected.

At diagnosis, peripheral blood, uninvolved tumor-adjacent lung and tumor were collected and were preserved as a mix of fresh-frozen and FFPE material. For TCR repertoire profiling, blood samples were analyzed in the form of peripheral blood mononuclear cells. The germline V gene encodes CDR1 SNHLY and CDR2 FYNNEI. V loses 4 bases of germline sequence and J loses 5 bases, and the interval between the two ends is 14 bases. The CDR3 runs 14 amino acids, cysteine and phenylalanine included. This entry keeps only the CDR3 DNA: 42 bases, framed from base 1. Study-level results and caveats: Uninvolved tumor-adjacent lung showed the highest T cell clonality, higher than tumor, which suggests more focused antigenic responses in the uninvolved tumor-adjacent lung. Of the top 100 tumor clones, a median of around 57 were detected in paired uninvolved adjacent lung; roughly 29 were also among that lung's top 100. Longer overall survival was associated with higher blood T cell density, whereas shorter survival was associated with higher adjacent-lung clonality. Because multi-region sequencing of the tumors was not done, intratumor heterogeneity could not be ruled out. Because the study design was exploratory, TCR variables were selected using unadjusted p-values without false-discovery rate correction.

TCR beta CDR3 regions were sequenced from DNA using the immunoSEQ Assay. Turning to the authors' computational methods: To compute T cell density, TCR beta template counts were normalized to usable DNA, which was estimated by amplifying housekeeping genes. Richness was estimated using the preseqR package, with extrapolation to 400,000 templates for PBMC samples and to 120,000 templates for tissue samples. Clonality was defined as one minus Pielou's evenness. To identify tissue-enriched TCRs, differential abundance testing was run on productive amino-acid clonotypes with a minimum total count of 5 and an alpha of 0.1. The Jaccard Index and the Morisita Overlap Index were used to measure how much the repertoires overlapped between compartments. GLIPH grouped TCR beta CDR3s together with public tetramer-defined viral CDR3s, and a viral motif had to include at least three viral sequences and show V-gene enrichment. Held by TCRdb, this immuneACCESS table contains in-frame sequences only and omits some clones. Under half of the omission traces to an unresolved V gene where checked; the cause of the rest is unknown. From that table come the V and J calls and clone size; the DNA was used to work out D and trimming. Recorded for this sample are roughly 89,000 clones; approximately 90% of them occurred a single time. The ten largest clones add up to roughly 4.3% of the sample.

The sequence links TRBV2 to TRBJ1-1; a tentative D match to TRBD1 spans 5 bases. Sequences were derived from PBMCs, sampled before any cancer treatment. The source of this sequence is a woman aged 40-75 years with stage II squamous cell lung carcinoma. Here is the DNA: TGTGCCAGCAGTGCCCAGGGAAGGAGGACTGAAGCTTTCTTT. Translation gives CASSAQGRRTEAFF.